This passage covers 15 T cell receptor beta chains from one sample sequenced in a study of identical twins. TCRdb reanalysed the 5' RACE reads using MiXCR and keeps one entry per CDR3 protein. The sample lists some 660,000 distinct CDR3 sequences, roughly 8% occurring once. The same sample was also studied in work on yellow fever vaccine responses in identical twins.

Sequenced input: PBMCs. The origin of the receptors is a woman aged 18-29 years in good health.

The V call is TRBV5-1, the J call TRBJ2-1; 10 bases map to TRBD2. V shed 2 bases and J 8 bases; nucleotides not matched to a gene: 7. The CDR3 loop spans 15 amino acids. Germline V lookup: CDR1 SGHRS, CDR2 YFSETQ. CDR3 bases: TGCGCCAGCAGCTTTCTAGCGGGAGTCATCCATGAGCAGTTCTTC. Protein product: CASSFLAGVIHEQFF.

This clonotype was detected ten times or more. The rearrangement links TRBV29-1 to TRBJ2-1; D gene unclear. The CDR3 has 14 residues. Trimming removed 3 bases from V and 2 bases from J, with 11 bases in between. Germline V gives CDR1 SQVTM, CDR2 ANQGSEA. CDR3 in amino acids: CSVDSGSPYNEQFF. CDR3 nucleotide sequence: TGCAGCGTTGACTCCGGGTCCCCCTACAATGAGCAGTTCTTC.

The CDR3 is CASSSGLAGLYEQYF. CDR3 coding DNA: TGTGCCAGCAGCTCGGGACTAGCGGGACTCTACGAGCAGTACTTC. The chain joins TRBV28 to TRBJ2-7, with 13 bases matching TRBD2. CDR3 size: 15 residues. The V gene end was trimmed by 6 bases and the J gene end by 3 bases; junction bases not matched to a gene: 5. Germline V gene data show CDR1 as MDHEN and CDR2 as SYDVKM. Together with reference TRBV28 and TRBJ2-7, the CDR3 gives the full variable domain: DVKVTQSSRYLVKRTGEKVFLECVQDMDHENMFWYRQDPGLGLRLIYFSYDVKMKEKGDIPEGYSVSREKKERFSLILESASTNQTSMYLCASSSGLAGLYEQYFGPGTRLTVT.

The V gene is TRBV12-3 or TRBV12-4, the J gene TRBJ2-6; 11 nucleotides line up with TRBD2. The CDR3 consists of 20 residues. Unmatched junction bases numbered 15, after V lost 4 bases and J lost 4 bases. CDR3 residues: CASSWLAGGLSIPGANVLTF. The CDR3 DNA follows: TGTGCCAGCAGTTGGCTAGCGGGGGGACTGTCTATCCCCGGGGCCAACGTCCTGACTTTC.

This clonotype has a handful of counts. The chain recombines TRBV20-1 with TRBJ2-7, with a possible D match to TRBD1 (5 bases). CDR1 DFQATT and CDR2 SNEGSKA come from the germline V gene (reference sequence). The CDR3 is 15 residues long. Trimming left V 0 bases short and J 0 bases short, with 12 bases between. CDR3 nucleotides: TGCAGTGCTAGAGATTGGCAGGGCAGCTCCTACGAGCAGTACTTC. It yields the protein CSARDWQGSSYEQYF.

This chain connects TRBV12-3 or TRBV12-4 to TRBJ2-7; possible D gene TRBD1, 6 bases. V lost 7 bases and J lost 0, with 13 bases in between. CDR3 length equals 14 residues. The CDR3 spells CASTQGLSSYEQYF. As DNA, the CDR3 is TGTGCCAGCACCCAGGGGTTAAGCTCCTACGAGCAGTACTTC.

The sample holds many counts of this clonotype. The chain joins TRBV29-1 to TRBJ2-1; TRBD1 is a possible D gene (6 bases). This CDR3 has 12 amino acids. In germline, CDR1 is SQVTM, CDR2 ANQGSEA. The ends were cut back, 4 bases at V and 8 bases at J, with 12 bases in the middle. The CDR3 region has the DNA TGCAGCGTTGTCAGACAGGATCATGAGCAGTTCTTC. The encoded protein is CSVVRQDHEQFF.

This clonotype was counted a few times. The CDR3 DNA reads as TGTGCCAGCAGTTACTCGAGGTCGAGGGCCTCGAAGGGGGAGCAGTATTTT. This sequence encodes CASSYSRSRASKGEQYF. V usage is TRBV6-2 or TRBV6-3 and J usage is TRBJ2-3; D may be TRBD1 (6 bases). V was trimmed by 0 bases and J by 11 bases, leaving 24 bases between them. The CDR3 extends over 17 amino acids. CDR1 MNHEY and CDR2 SVGEGT come from the germline V gene.

In DNA, the CDR3 is TGCAGTGCTCCGGGACAGGTCGGGCCAGATACGCAGTATTTT. Residues: CSAPGQVGPDTQYF. V usage is TRBV20-1 and J usage is TRBJ2-3, with 8 bases fitting TRBD1. The CDR3 totals 14 residues. V trimming: 5 bases; J trimming: 4 bases; junction bases outside the gene matches: 8. CDR1 DFQATT and CDR2 SNEGSKA come from the germline V gene (reference sequence).

This clonotype was seen many times. The chain is built from TRBV29-1 and TRBJ2-1; 9 bases agree with TRBD2. This CDR3 spans 14 amino acids. Unmatched junction bases numbered 8, after V lost 3 bases and J lost 8 bases. Germline V gene lookup returns CDR1 SQVTM and CDR2 ANQGSEA. The CDR3 nucleotides read TGCAGCGTTGAGAGGACTAGCGCTTACTATGAGCAGTTCTTC. Translated, it gives CSVERTSAYYEQFF.

This clonotype was seen a few times. V gene TRBV18 combines with J gene TRBJ2-1; tentatively, D is TRBD2 (5 bases). CDR3 length: 13 residues. Germline V lookup: CDR1 KGHSH, CDR2 LQKENI. V dropped 3 bases and J dropped 10 bases, with 13 bases sitting between them. The CDR3 sequence: CASSPSLSGEQFF. The DNA of the CDR3 is TGTGCCAGCTCACCTAGTCTGTCGGGGGAGCAGTTCTTC.

This clonotype was detected many times. The chain has TRBV7-2 and TRBJ2-3, with D unclear. The V end was cut by 5 bases, the J end by 4 bases, with 16 bases between. The CDR3 is 15 amino acids. Germline V gene data show CDR1 as SGHTA and CDR2 as FQGNSA. The CDR3 nucleotides read TGTGCCAGCAGCCCCTTGAACAGCATGGCAGATACGCAGTATTTT. It codes for CASSPLNSMADTQYF.

The J gene is TRBJ1-5, the V gene TRBV28, with TRBD1 identical over 7 bases. CDR1 is MDHEN, CDR2 SYDVKM, per germline. The trim removed 2 bases at V and 5 bases at J, leaving 9 bases unmatched. CDR3 length equals 16 residues. The chain's CDR3 is CASSLIEAGGYQPQHF. DNA of the CDR3: TGTGCCAGCAGTTTAATAGAGGCAGGGGGATATCAGCCCCAGCATTTT.

This clonotype was counted only a few times. CDR3 DNA sequence: TGTGCCAGCAGTTACCCAAAGGGACAGAGCTCCTACAATGAGCAGTTCTTC. This translates into CASSYPKGQSSYNEQFF. This chain links TRBV6-5 with TRBJ2-1, with 7 bases identical to TRBD1. V trimming: 2 bases; J trimming: 0 bases; junction bases outside the gene matches: 7. CDR3 length: 17 amino acids. Germline V CDR1 and CDR2: MNHEY, SVGAGI.

This clonotype has only a few counts. The chain recombines TRBV10-3 with TRBJ2-3; 7 bases map to TRBD2. The CDR3 contains 15 residues. Germline assignment: CDR1 ENHRY and CDR2 SYGVKD. V lost 6 bases to trimming and J lost 0 bases; unmatched junction nucleotides: 6. For the CDR3, the DNA is TGTGCCATCAGCTTAGCGGGCTCTAGCACAGATACGCAGTATTTT. Residues: CAISLAGSSTDTQYF.